Shown below are 14 T cell receptor beta chains from a single sample sequenced in a study of blood T cell repertoires in COVID-19. Clones were sequenced by immunoSEQ multiplex PCR, and TCRdb holds only the in-frame ones, with some missing. This table has about 280,000 clones, roughly 89% appearing once. The sample consisted of PBMCs or T cells enriched from blood (not recorded which). These receptors were obtained from a woman aged 40 to 55 who had recovered from COVID-19.

The chain joins TRBV10-3 to TRBJ2-7; TRBD1 might be the D (5 bases). V was cut by 3 bases and J by 0 bases, with 9 bases left in between. The CDR3 covers 14 residues. Looked up from germline, CDR1 is ENHRY and CDR2 is SYGVKD. The CDR3 DNA reads TGTGCCATCAGTGACCAGGGTGGCTCCTACGAGCAGTACTTC. It is translated as CAISDQGGSYEQYF.

This clone was observed a few times. It is unclear where the CDR3 begins or ends on the DNA, so no DNA is shown, and the CDR3 is as TCRdb lists it. This chain connects TRBV7-3 to TRBJ2-7; TRBD1 is the table's D call and was not checked against the DNA. Germline CDR1 and CDR2: SGHTA and FQGTGA. The CDR3 is 16 amino acids long, termini counted. CDR3 protein: CASSTWFFGRDYEQYF.

The chain joins TRBV6-2 or TRBV6-3 to TRBJ2-1; no clear D. Trimming cost V 2 bases and J 6 bases, with 5 bases left between them. CDR1 is MNHEY, CDR2 SVGEGT, per germline. CDR3 length: 12 residues. The CDR3 is CASSYTPNEQFF. The CDR3 nucleotides are TGTGCCAGCAGTTACACACCCAATGAGCAGTTCTTC.

In its sample, this clone was seen a few times. For the CDR3, the DNA is TGTGCCTGGCGTACAGGGCCTGGAAACACCATATATTTT. This encodes CAWRTGPGNTIYF. V and J are TRBV30 and TRBJ1-3, with D possibly matching TRBD1 (6 bases). There are 13 residues in the CDR3. The germline CDR1 and CDR2 sequences are GTSNPN and SVGIG (reference sequence). Trimming removed 5 bases from V and 2 bases from J, with 10 bases in between.

The CDR3 coding sequence is TGTGCCTGCGAAGACAGGGGCCATTCTAACTATGGCTACACCTTC. Residues: CACEDRGHSNYGYTF. This rearrangement joins TRBV6-5 to TRBJ1-2; 8 bases align to TRBD1. V was pared by 11 bases and J by 0 bases, with 11 bases of the junction left unmatched. CDR3 length: 15 residues. CDR1 MNHEY and CDR2 SVGAGI come from the germline V gene.

V gene TRBV19 combines with J gene TRBJ1-1, with 7 bases that match TRBD1. Germline V gene data show CDR1 as LNHDA and CDR2 as SQIVND (reference sequence). V dropped 7 bases and J dropped 1; count of bases not matched to a gene: 3. This CDR3 is 13 amino acids long. CDR3 bases: TGTGCCAGTAACAGGGGACAGAACACTGAAGCTTTCTTT. Amino acid sequence: CASNRGQNTEAFF.

The chain joins TRBV13 to TRBJ1-3; 8 nucleotides align to TRBD1. Germline-derived CDR1 and CDR2 are PRHDT and FYEKMQ (reference sequence). The CDR3 sequence is 14 residues long. The V and J ends lost 6 bases and 2 bases, in that order; junction bases with no gene match: 3. The CDR3 is CASREQGAGNTIYF. The CDR3 DNA follows: TGTGCCAGCAGGGAACAGGGGGCTGGAAACACCATATATTTT.

The chain combines TRBV5-3 with TRBJ1-5, with 8 bases aligning to TRBD1. TRBV5-3 is treated as an ORF (open reading frame) with a function not yet certain. The length of the CDR3 is 13 residues. The junction had 6 bases not matched to a gene; V was cut back by 7 bases and J by 6 bases. DNA for the CDR3: TGTGCCAGACTTAACAGGGGGGGTCAGCCCCAGCATTTT. This gives the protein CARLNRGGQPQHF.

The chain has TRBV21-1 and TRBJ2-3; the D segment call TRBD2 is taken from the table without a DNA check. TRBV21-1 is a known pseudogene. The CDR3 is 16 residues long. The CDR3 protein is CASSKRTSGSPDTQYF. In nucleotides, the CDR3 is TGTGCCAGCAGCAAGAGGACTAGCGGGAGCCCCGATACGCAGTATTTT.

This clone was detected a few times. The chain carries TRBV27 and TRBJ2-2; 7 bases agree with TRBD2. There are 16 residues in the CDR3. CDR1 is MNHEY and CDR2 is SMNVEV in the germline V gene (reference sequence). J gave up 0 bases and V 2 bases, and 3 bases lay outside the gene matches. CDR3 amino acids: CASSLGRVTNTGELFF. CDR3 nucleotide sequence: TGTGCCAGCAGTTTAGGGAGGGTTACGAACACCGGGGAGCTGTTTTTT.

This chain uses TRBV7-9 with TRBJ1-2; a possible D gene is TRBD1 (6 bases). The V end was cut by 3 bases, the J end by 2 bases, with 13 bases between. The CDR3 totals 15 residues. Per the germline V gene, CDR1 is SEHNR and CDR2 is FQNEAQ (reference sequence). CDR3 nucleotide sequence: TGTGCCAGCAGCTTTGCAGGGGCATTGAACTATGGCTACACCTTC. As protein: CASSFAGALNYGYTF.

The genes are TRBV3-1 (or the pseudogene TRBV3-2) and TRBJ2-3; D uncertain. Germline values: CDR1 LGHDT, CDR2 YNNKEL (reference sequence). The length of the CDR3 is 13 residues. V dropped 5 bases and J dropped 6 bases, with 12 bases sitting between them. CDR3 sequence: CASSNPQSDTQYF. CDR3 sequence (DNA): TGTGCCAGCAGCAACCCTCAGTCCGATACGCAGTATTTT.

The chain has TRBV29-1 and TRBJ1-5; D may be TRBD1 (5 bases). V was trimmed by 4 bases and J by 3 bases, leaving 10 bases between them. Germline CDR1 is SQVTM and CDR2 is ANQGSEA. CDR3 length: 13 residues. CDR3 loop: CSVGSGYNQPQHF. Written as DNA, the CDR3 is TGCAGCGTTGGGTCAGGGTACAATCAGCCCCAGCATTTT.

J is TRBJ1-5 and V is TRBV7-2; 10 bases align to TRBD1. Trimming took 8 bases from V and 3 from J; bases not matched to a gene: 7. The V gene's germline CDR1 is SGHTA and CDR2 FQGNSA. The CDR3 length is 15 residues. Written as DNA, the CDR3 is TGTGCCAGCGGCCGGACAGGGGGGACCAATCAGCCCCAGCATTTT. Its translation is CASGRTGGTNQPQHF.